This TCR beta chain was identified in a study of T cell changes during pregnancy in multiple sclerosis. The CDR3 sequence is 16 residues long. V dropped 5 bases and J dropped 4; count of bases not matched to a gene: 12. Germline-derived CDR1 and CDR2 are SGHRS and YFSETQ. TCRdb's copy holds only in-frame clones and misses some; the assay was immunoSEQ multiplex PCR. The sample contains more than 35,000 clones, roughly 91% of which appear only once. The sample was CD8+ T cells from peripheral blood mononuclear cells, taken after pregnancy. The J gene is TRBJ2-7, the V gene TRBV5-1; 10 nucleotides line up with TRBD2. The receptor was derived from a female donor in good health, enrolled as a control in a pregnancy study. Written as DNA, the CDR3 is TGCGCCAGCAGACAAGTCCCCCTAGCGGGAGAATACGAGCAGTACTTC. This encodes CASRQVPLAGEYEQYF.